A single sample gave rise to the 19 T cell receptor beta chains below, sequenced in a study of human T cells and chemical hapten exposure. TCRdb redid the calling of the RACE reads with MiXCR, one entry per CDR3 protein. This repertoire shows about 120,000 distinct CDR3 sequences, about 13% found once; its top ten account for about 0.85%. The time point is: patch test 1, 2 weeks after DPC sensitization. Indicated treatment: therapeutic diphenylcyclopropenone sensitization with weekly scalp DPC. The specimen comprised whole blood, sampled in connection with sensitization to the hapten diphenylcyclopropenone (DPC). The source is a man aged 18 to 30 with alopecia areata. Some clones in this sample may be carry-over from other donors' samples.

The chain combines TRBV7-9 with TRBJ2-7, with D possibly matching TRBD2 (5 bases). This CDR3 comprises 14 residues. Per germline, CDR1 SEHNR and CDR2 FQNEAQ (reference sequence). V lost 7 bases and J 6 bases, leaving 19 bases between the germline ends. Here the CDR3 DNA reads TGTGCCAGCACGGCGGGCGCCGGAGTCCTCGAGCAGTACTTC. Protein: CASTAGAGVLEQYF.

This chain connects TRBV7-3 to TRBJ1-4; unclear D gene. Germline values: CDR1 SGHTA, CDR2 FQGTGA. V lost 5 bases and J lost 7, with 11 bases in between. The CDR3 has 13 amino acids. CDR3 amino acids: CASSPLGPEKLFF. The CDR3 DNA follows: TGTGCCAGCAGCCCACTCGGACCTGAAAAACTGTTTTTT.

The chain recombines TRBV11-3 with TRBJ2-2; 9 bases map to TRBD1. CDR3 length: 16 residues. Germline loops: CDR1 SGHNT, CDR2 YENEEA. V gave up 5 bases and J gave up 2 bases; unmatched junction bases: 6. Here the CDR3 DNA reads TGTGCCAGCAGCAAACGGACAGGGGCTAACACCGGGGAGCTGTTTTTT. It encodes CASSKRTGANTGELFF.

The sample holds many counts of this clonotype. The rearrangement uses TRBV29-1 and TRBJ2-5; D gene ambiguous. Trimming removed 1 base from V and 5 bases from J, with 23 bases in between. The V gene's germline CDR1 is SQVTM and CDR2 ANQGSEA. The CDR3 extends over 17 amino acids. CDR3 loop: CSVEGGVVFGQVETQYF. The CDR3 coding sequence is TGCAGCGTTGAAGGCGGTGTTGTGTTCGGGCAGGTGGAGACCCAGTACTTC.

On this clonotype itself: The CDR3 carries no conserved terminal phenylalanine or tryptophan, so it likely arises from a read error. The rearrangement uses TRBV7-2 and TRBJ1-6; 9 positions match TRBD1. CDR1 is SGHTA and CDR2 is FQGNSA in the germline V gene. V was clipped by 6 bases and J by 11 bases; unmatched bases: 5. CDR3 length: 13 residues. The CDR3 DNA is TGTGCCAGCAGATTAAGGGACAGGGCACCCCTCCACCTT. Translated, it gives CASRLRDRAPLHL.

The chain joins TRBV10-2 to TRBJ2-4; D call uncertain. This CDR3 is 14 amino acids long. In germline, CDR1 is WSHSY, CDR2 SAAADI. Trimming cost V 1 base and J 3 bases, with 7 bases left between them. The CDR3 spells CASSELTVKNIQYF. DNA for the CDR3: TGCGCCAGCAGTGAGTTAACAGTCAAAAACATTCAGTACTTC.

This clonotype was found a few times. CDR3 amino acids: CASSQVAGGSGYEQYF. The CDR3 region has the DNA TGCGCCAGCAGCCAAGTGGCAGGGGGCTCTGGATACGAGCAGTACTTC. This chain joins TRBV4-3 and TRBJ2-7; 8 nucleotides line up with TRBD1. Unmatched junction bases numbered 9, after V lost 1 base and J lost 4 bases. The V gene's germline CDR1 is LGHNA and CDR2 YSLEER. This CDR3 region has 16 residues.

This clonotype was counted only a few times. This chain links TRBV7-6 with TRBJ2-4; D remains unclear. The V gene's germline CDR1 is SGHVS and CDR2 FNYEAQ. The CDR3 runs to 16 residues. The V end lost 1 base, the J end lost 0 bases, and 10 bases lay between the germline ends. The CDR3 sequence: CASSLDDRLAKNIQYF. Written as DNA, the CDR3 is TGTGCCAGCAGCTTAGATGATAGACTAGCCAAAAACATTCAGTACTTC.

This clonotype turned up a few times. V and J are TRBV28 and TRBJ2-7, with unresolved D. This CDR3 comprises 14 residues. V was trimmed by 9 bases and J by 1 base, leaving 16 bases between them. From germline, CDR1 is MDHEN and CDR2 SYDVKM. CDR3 in DNA: TGTGCCAGTTATCCGGGCCATTCGTCCTACGAGCAGTACTTC. Its protein product is CASYPGHSSYEQYF.

This sequence joins TRBV20-1 and TRBJ1-5; D is undetermined. The length of the CDR3 is 14 residues. Germline lookup yields CDR1 DFQATT and CDR2 SNEGSKA (reference sequence). Trimming left V 3 bases short and J 6 bases short, with 15 bases between. In DNA form, the CDR3 reads TGCAGTGCTAGGAGCCCGGGAGGAGGTCAGCCCCAGCATTTT. Translation: CSARSPGGGQPQHF.

The chain joins TRBV7-9 to TRBJ2-1, with D perhaps matching TRBD1 (5 bases). The CDR3 runs 13 residues. Germline CDR1 and CDR2: SEHNR and FQNEAQ (reference sequence). V was clipped by 0 bases and J by 8 bases, with 8 bases between them. CDR3 DNA: TGTGCCAGCAGCTTAGCAGGGGTCGATGAGCAGTTCTTC. This encodes CASSLAGVDEQFF. The complete variable domain, with remaining parts taken from reference TRBV7-9 and TRBJ2-1, reads DTGVSQNPRHKITKRGQNVTFRCDPISEHNRLYWYRQTLGQGPEFLTYFQNEAQLEKSRLLSDRFSAERPKGSFSTLEIQRTEQGDSAMYLCASSLAGVDEQFFGPGTRLTVL.

The chain recombines TRBV6-2 or TRBV6-3 with TRBJ2-5; TRBD1 matches 10 bases. With 4 bases clipped from V and 5 bases from J, the junction kept 10 bases outside the gene matches. The CDR3 runs to 16 residues. From germline, CDR1 is MNHEY and CDR2 SVGEGT. The DNA of the CDR3 is TGTGCCAGCAGTTTCCATCGGACAGGGGGTTCGGAGACCCAGTACTTC. It encodes CASSFHRTGGSETQYF.

In its sample, this clonotype was seen a few times. The chain recombines TRBV29-1 with TRBJ1-2; D is unclear. The CDR3 runs 11 residues. Germline CDR1 and CDR2: SQVTM and ANQGSEA. V was shortened by 2 bases and J by 8 bases, with 9 bases between the two germline ends. CDR3 nucleotides: TGCAGCGTTGAATCCTGGGAGGGCTACACCTTC. Its protein product is CSVESWEGYTF.

On this clonotype itself: One end of the junction fails to match germline, which may point to a read error. V usage is TRBV2 and J usage is TRBJ2-1; D may match TRBD1 or TRBD2 (5 bases each). Germline CDR1 SNHLY, CDR2 FYNNEI. The CDR3 is 14 residues long. The CDR3 nucleotides are TGTGCCAGCTCAGAAAGGGGACGGTCCAATGAGAAGTTCTTC. It encodes CASSERGRSNEKFF.

This clonotype came up many times. The rearrangement links TRBV10-3 to TRBJ1-5; TRBD1 matches at 7 bases. CDR3 length: 13 residues. Germline CDR1 and CDR2: ENHRY and SYGVKD. V lost 7 bases and J lost 4; bases outside the gene matches: 4. The CDR3 is CAIKQGVNQPQHF. Here the CDR3 DNA reads TGTGCCATCAAGCAGGGGGTGAATCAGCCCCAGCATTTT.

This clonotype was counted only a few times. The chain employs TRBV20-1 and TRBJ1-4; 10 bases are a match to TRBD1. Germline CDR1 is DFQATT and CDR2 is SNEGSKA (reference sequence). The ends lost 2 bases at V and 8 bases at J; junction bases unmatched: 8. The CDR3 runs to 15 residues. The CDR3 DNA sequence: TGCAGTGCTAGAAACCGACAGGGGGCCTGGGAAAAACTGTTTTTT. It codes for CSARNRQGAWEKLFF.

This chain links TRBV4-3 with TRBJ2-2, with D uncertain. Trimming cost V 0 bases and J 3 bases, with 11 bases left between them. This CDR3 has 16 amino acids. The germline CDR1 and CDR2 sequences are LGHNA and YSLEER. The CDR3 coding sequence is TGCGCCAGCAGCCAAGATTTGACGGCCGACACCGGGGAGCTGTTTTTT. Encoded protein: CASSQDLTADTGELFF.

This clonotype was found a few times. The V and J genes are TRBV28 and TRBJ2-1, with 7 bases lining up with TRBD1. The CDR3 contains 14 residues. The junction had 9 bases not matched to a gene; V was cut back by 6 bases and J by 7 bases. Germline V CDR1 and CDR2: MDHEN, SYDVKM. Here the CDR3 DNA reads TGTGCCAGCAGACAGGGGCTGCCGGAGAATGAGCAGTTCTTC. As protein: CASRQGLPENEQFF. Based on the CDR3 plus reference TRBV28 and TRBJ2-1, the full variable domain is DVKVTQSSRYLVKRTGEKVFLECVQDMDHENMFWYRQDPGLGLRLIYFSYDVKMKEKGDIPEGYSVSREKKERFSLILESASTNQTSMYLCASRQGLPENEQFFGPGTRLTVL.

This clonotype was recorded a few times. This rearrangement joins TRBV3-1 to TRBJ1-2; possible D gene TRBD1, 5 bases. The V end lost 1 base, the J end lost 7 bases, and 13 bases lay between the germline ends. CDR1 and CDR2 (germline): LGHDT, YNNKEL (reference sequence). The CDR3 contains 14 residues. CDR3 sequence (DNA): TGTGCCAGCAGCCAAGCCGGGACCCCCCGTGGCTACACCTTC. Residues: CASSQAGTPRGYTF. The whole variable domain, remainder taken from reference TRBV3-1 and TRBJ1-2, is DTAVSQTPKYLVTQMGNDKSIKCEQNLGHDTMYWYKQDSKKFLKIMFSYNNKELIINETVPNRFSPKSPDKAHLNLHINSLELGDSAVYFCASSQAGTPRGYTFGSGTRLTVV.